This TCR beta chain appears in the sequencing data of a study of vaccination and CD4 T cells after COVID-19. Study information: Two doses of either BNT162b2 or mRNA-1273 vaccine were given to participants. Investigators stimulated cells with overlapping spike peptides drawn from SARS-CoV-2, HCoV-NL63, HCoV-OC43 and HCoV-229E. Whole-study findings and limits: In convalescent patients, 304 of 307 vaccine-specific clones were mono-reactive for SARS-CoV-2 spike.

The treatment: roughly 11-day PBMC culture with coronavirus spike peptide pools or control peptides (ViraFEST assay). This clonotype was detected only a few times. The antigen remains undetermined. Oncomine TCR Beta short-read sequencing was applied to DNA from cultured CD4+ T cells. The genomic DNA was obtained from cultured CD4+ T cells by extraction with the QIAamp micro DNA kit. MiXCR, run by TCRdb on the PCR reads, gives a single entry per CDR3 protein. The table has 15,000 to 20,000 distinct CDR3 sequences, over 75% seen once. The CDR3 extends over 12 amino acids. In germline, CDR1 is LNHDA, CDR2 SQIVND (reference sequence). V was pared by 7 bases and J by 6 bases, with 12 bases between.

This chain connects TRBV19 to TRBJ1-1; D might be TRBD1 (5 bases). This sequence was found in a human donor who received a COVID-19 vaccine. The sample here was CD4+ T cells from blood, cultured in vitro, taken after SARS-CoV-2 vaccination. The CDR3 nucleotides are TGTGCCAGTATCGGGGCCAGACCTGAAGCTTTCTTT. It specifies CASIGARPEAFF.